One and the same sample provided the 26 T cell receptor beta chains below, sequenced in a study of CD8+ T cells in alopecia areata. The authors extracted RNA and reverse transcribed it into cDNA as the sequencing template. Repertoires were generated with immunoSEQ multiplex PCR, while TCRdb's copy carries only in-frame clones and drops some. The data contain around 160,000 clones, 87% of them singletons. Sequencing was performed on CD8+ T cells sorted from blood, taken at week 0. Receptors originate from a human donor with alopecia areata.

The chain joins TRBV7-9 to TRBJ1-1; D ambiguous. Germline V gene lookup returns CDR1 SEHNR and CDR2 FQNEAQ (reference sequence). This CDR3 spans 12 amino acids. Deletions cut 1 base from V and 7 bases from J, with 7 bases between. This CDR3 reads CASSLGPDEAFF. Written as DNA, the CDR3 is TGTGCCAGCAGCTTAGGGCCGGATGAAGCTTTCTTT.

This chain uses TRBV29-1 with TRBJ2-7; a weak D match, TRBD1 (6 bases). V lost 5 bases, J lost 7 bases, and 12 bases lay in between. Germline V lookup: CDR1 SQVTM, CDR2 ANQGSEA. The CDR3 contains 11 residues. CDR3: CSVLGHREQYF. The CDR3 nucleotides read TGCAGCGTTCTGGGACATCGGGAGCAGTACTTC.

The V gene is TRBV7-8, the J gene TRBJ2-2, with 10 bases aligning to TRBD2. Germline loops: CDR1 SGHVS, CDR2 FQNEAQ. V lost 3 bases to trimming and J lost 4 bases; unmatched junction nucleotides: 5. The CDR3 loop spans 16 amino acids. CDR3 DNA: TGTGCCAGCAGCTTTGTAGCGGGAGGTACCACCGGGGAGCTGTTTTTT. This sequence encodes CASSFVAGGTTGELFF.

V is TRBV9 and J is TRBJ2-7; 7 nucleotides line up with TRBD1. Germline trimming cut 4 bases from V and 4 bases from J; bases unmatched to any gene: 8. The germline V gene has CDR1 SGDLS and CDR2 YYNGEE. This CDR3 is built from 14 residues. The CDR3 reads CASSPGQAVYEQYF. Written as DNA, the CDR3 is TGTGCCAGCAGCCCCGGACAGGCCGTATACGAGCAGTACTTC.

Written as DNA, the CDR3 is TGCGCCAGCAGCCAAGATGAACTAGCGATTATCTACGAGCAGTACTTC. Protein product: CASSQDELAIIYEQYF. The rearrangement links TRBV4-1 to TRBJ2-7, with 7 nucleotides matching TRBD2. V was pared by 0 bases and J by 3 bases, with 8 bases of the junction left unmatched. Germline V gene data show CDR1 as MGHRA and CDR2 as YSYEKL. The CDR3 is 16 residues long.

The chain has TRBV11-2 and TRBJ2-1; D gene unclear. This CDR3 is 14 amino acids long. Germline V CDR1 and CDR2: SGHAT, FQNNGV. Trimming took off 2 bases at V and 1 base at J, with 6 bases between the two ends. CDR3: CASSLIESYNEQFF. The CDR3 DNA sequence: TGTGCCAGCAGCTTAATCGAGTCCTACAATGAGCAGTTCTTC.

The rearrangement joins TRBV10-3 to TRBJ2-3; a possible D gene is TRBD1 (6 bases). V lost 3 bases and J 6 bases, leaving 13 bases between the germline ends. CDR1 and CDR2 (germline): ENHRY, SYGVKD. This CDR3 spans 14 amino acids. This CDR3 is CAISDPTTGDTQYF. The CDR3 DNA follows: TGTGCCATCAGTGATCCTACAACAGGGGATACGCAGTATTTT.

The chain is built from TRBV27 and TRBJ2-7; D gene unclear. CDR3 length equals 12 residues. Germline V lookup: CDR1 MNHEY, CDR2 SMNVEV (reference sequence). V was cut by 5 bases and J by 1 base, with 6 bases left in between. CDR3 sequence: CASSTSSYEQYF. The DNA for the CDR3 is TGTGCCAGCAGTACCTCTTCCTACGAGCAGTACTTC.

The chain joins TRBV27 to TRBJ2-7; 7 nucleotides align to TRBD2. V lost 0 bases to trimming and J lost 4 bases; unmatched junction nucleotides: 6. CDR1 is MNHEY, CDR2 SMNVEV, per germline (reference sequence). The CDR3 is made up of 15 amino acids. The CDR3 region is CASSLSGAGVYEQYF. The CDR3 DNA reads TGTGCCAGCAGTTTATCCGGGGCGGGAGTATACGAGCAGTACTTC.

J is TRBJ2-7 and V is TRBV30, with 7 bases aligning to TRBD1. V lost 1 base to trimming and J lost 2 bases; unmatched junction nucleotides: 5. Germline V CDR1 and CDR2: GTSNPN, SVGIG (reference sequence). The CDR3 is 14 residues long. The CDR3 spells CAWSGQGQPYEQYF. The CDR3 DNA follows: TGTGCCTGGAGTGGACAGGGACAACCCTACGAGCAGTACTTC.

The chain employs TRBV25-1 and TRBJ2-7, with 11 bases fitting TRBD2. The CDR3 contains 15 residues. Germline V gives CDR1 MGHDK, CDR2 SYGVNS. V trimming: 8 bases; J trimming: 0 bases; junction bases outside the gene matches: 6. In nucleotides, the CDR3 is TGTGCCAGCGGTACTAGCGGGGGAAGCTCCTACGAGCAGTACTTC. This sequence encodes CASGTSGGSSYEQYF.

This clone was seen a few times. This sequence joins TRBV29-1 and TRBJ2-5, with TRBD2 matching 7 bases. V shed 3 bases, J shed 1 base, and the junction held 2 bases outside the gene matches. Germline loops: CDR1 SQVTM, CDR2 ANQGSEA. The CDR3 totals 13 residues. The CDR3 region has the DNA TGCAGCGTTGATGCGGGAGCCCAAGAGACCCAGTACTTC. Translation: CSVDAGAQETQYF.

The CDR3 sequence is CASETGANEQFF. The CDR3 DNA reads as TGTGCCAGCGAAACAGGCGCCAATGAGCAGTTCTTC. The J gene is TRBJ2-1, the V gene TRBV9; D is perhaps TRBD1 (5 bases). Trimming removed 7 bases from V and 6 bases from J, with 11 bases in between. Looked up from germline, CDR1 is SGDLS and CDR2 is YYNGEE. The CDR3 has 12 residues.

This clone is a singleton in its sample. This chain uses TRBV7-6 with TRBJ2-7; D may be TRBD2 (5 bases). The V gene's germline CDR1 is SGHVS and CDR2 FNYEAQ. The V and J ends lost 3 bases and 4 bases respectively, with 10 bases between them. This CDR3 has 13 amino acids. The CDR3 nucleotides are TGTGCCAGCAGCTTCGAAGGGAGTTACGAGCAGTACTTC. Its protein is CASSFEGSYEQYF.

The chain has TRBV23-1 and TRBJ2-3; unclear D gene. TRBV23-1 belongs to the ORF category, with a function that is uncertain. This CDR3 contains 13 residues. Trimming shortened V by 2 bases and J by 6 bases, and 9 bases separated the two germline ends. The CDR3 reads CASSQPFHDTQYF. The CDR3 DNA follows: TGCGCCAGCAGTCAACCCTTCCATGATACGCAGTATTTT.

J is TRBJ2-1 and V is TRBV6-4, with D tentatively TRBD1 or TRBD2 (6 bases each). Germline V gene sequence: CDR1 MRHNA, CDR2 SNTAGT. The CDR3 has 15 amino acids. V was pared by 0 bases and J by 2 bases, with 8 bases between. This CDR3 reads CASSDSRGAYNEQFF. DNA of the CDR3: TGTGCCAGCAGTGACTCGAGGGGGGCCTACAATGAGCAGTTCTTC.

This chain links TRBV10-3 with TRBJ1-2; D may be TRBD1 (6 bases). The CDR3 totals 16 residues. Between the trimmed V and J ends, which lost 5 bases and 2 bases, there was a span of 18 bases. CDR1 and CDR2 (germline): ENHRY, SYGVKD. This CDR3 reads CAISQEHTDRNYGYTF. CDR3 nucleotide sequence: TGTGCCATCAGTCAGGAACACACGGACAGAAACTATGGCTACACCTTC.

The J gene is TRBJ2-4, the V gene TRBV2; D remains ambiguous. Trimming cost V 7 bases and J 0 bases, with 13 bases left between them. Germline-derived CDR1 and CDR2 are SNHLY and FYNNEI. The CDR3 is 15 residues long. CDR3 residues: CASMPVLKAKNIQYF. CDR3 bases: TGTGCCAGCATGCCTGTCCTAAAAGCCAAAAACATTCAGTACTTC. The complete variable domain, with remaining parts taken from reference TRBV2 and TRBJ2-4, reads EPEVTQTPSHQVTQMGQEVILRCVPISNHLYFYWYRQILGQKVEFLVSFYNNEISEKSEIFDDQFSVERPDGSNFTLKIRSTKLEDSAMYFCASMPVLKAKNIQYFGAGTRLSVL.

This chain links TRBV7-9 with TRBJ2-5, with 7 bases lining up with TRBD1. The junction had 18 bases not matched to a gene; V was cut back by 6 bases and J by 5 bases. The CDR3 sequence is 17 residues long. Germline CDR1 is SEHNR and CDR2 is FQNEAQ (reference sequence). DNA for the CDR3: TGTGCCAGCAGTTCCATCCTTGAGGGGGCGGCGTGGGAGACCCAGTACTTC. Protein product: CASSSILEGAAWETQYF.

V is TRBV28 and J is TRBJ2-7; possible D gene TRBD2, 6 bases. The germline V gene encodes CDR1 MDHEN and CDR2 SYDVKM. The CDR3 loop spans 16 amino acids. Trimming removed 5 bases from V and 0 bases from J, with 17 bases in between. This CDR3 is CASSPPGLPSSYEQYF. The CDR3, as DNA: TGTGCCAGCAGTCCTCCGGGACTCCCGAGCTCCTACGAGCAGTACTTC. Full variable domain (missing parts from reference TRBV28 and TRBJ2-7): DVKVTQSSRYLVKRTGEKVFLECVQDMDHENMFWYRQDPGLGLRLIYFSYDVKMKEKGDIPEGYSVSREKKERFSLILESASTNQTSMYLCASSPPGLPSSYEQYFGPGTRLTVT.

This chain uses TRBV19 with TRBJ2-3, with unresolved D. V was pared by 5 bases and J by 0 bases, with 3 bases between. The CDR3 length is 12 residues. The germline gives CDR1 LNHDA, CDR2 SQIVND (reference sequence). CDR3 sequence (DNA): TGTGCCAGTAGTGTTAGCACAGATACGCAGTATTTT. This gives the protein CASSVSTDTQYF.

The V call is TRBV18, the J call TRBJ1-1; tentative D call: TRBD1 (5 bases). V was pared by 0 bases and J by 0 bases, with 17 bases between. CDR1 and CDR2 (germline): KGHSH, LQKENI. The CDR3 sequence is 18 residues long. The CDR3 loop reads CASSPPIVGTDLNTEAFF. The DNA for the CDR3 is TGTGCCAGCTCACCACCGATCGTCGGGACGGATTTGAACACTGAAGCTTTCTTT.

This chain links TRBV2 with TRBJ2-7; 8 nucleotides line up with TRBD1. V lost 5 bases to trimming and J lost 0 bases; unmatched junction nucleotides: 18. Germline V gene data show CDR1 as SNHLY and CDR2 as FYNNEI. This CDR3 spans 19 amino acids. CDR3 DNA sequence: TGTGCCAGCAGTAAACGGACAGGGTCACGCCGTTCAACCTCCTACGAGCAGTACTTC. Protein sequence: CASSKRTGSRRSTSYEQYF.

V gene TRBV27 combines with J gene TRBJ2-7; D not certain. The ends were cut back, 6 bases at V and 6 bases at J, with 15 bases in the middle. The V gene's germline CDR1 is MNHEY and CDR2 SMNVEV (reference sequence). CDR3 size: 13 residues. CDR3 DNA sequence: TGTGCCAGCAGGGTGGGCCCCGGCGGCGAGCAGTACTTC. This codes for CASRVGPGGEQYF.

The chain links TRBV4-1 to TRBJ1-2; D call uncertain. The CDR3 is made up of 15 amino acids. The V end lost 5 bases, the J end lost 6 bases, and 19 bases lay between the germline ends. Germline V gene sequence: CDR1 MGHRA, CDR2 YSYEKL. CDR3 DNA: TGCGCCAGCAGCGGCATACACGCCATCGGGGATGGCTACACCTTC. As protein: CASSGIHAIGDGYTF.

The chain joins TRBV11-2 to TRBJ1-2; D call uncertain. CDR1 is SGHAT and CDR2 is FQNNGV in the germline V gene. The V and J ends lost 1 base and 0 bases respectively, with 12 bases between them. This CDR3 region has 16 residues. CDR3 region: CASSLGSGDANYGYTF. The CDR3, as DNA: TGTGCCAGCAGCTTAGGGTCAGGAGACGCTAACTATGGCTACACCTTC.